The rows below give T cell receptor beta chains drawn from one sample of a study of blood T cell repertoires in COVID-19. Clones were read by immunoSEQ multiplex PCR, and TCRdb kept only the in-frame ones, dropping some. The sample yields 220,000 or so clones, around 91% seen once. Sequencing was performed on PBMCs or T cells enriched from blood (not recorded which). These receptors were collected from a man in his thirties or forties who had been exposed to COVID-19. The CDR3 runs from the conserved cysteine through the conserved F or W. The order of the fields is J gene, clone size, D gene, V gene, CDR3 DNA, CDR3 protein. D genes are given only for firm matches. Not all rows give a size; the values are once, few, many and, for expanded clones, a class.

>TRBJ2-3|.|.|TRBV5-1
TGCGCCAGCAGCTTGGAAGGGGATACTAGCACAGATACGCAGTATTTT
CASSLEGDTSTDTQYF
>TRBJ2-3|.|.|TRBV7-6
TGTGCCAGCAGCCCTGGGGGGGCGGGCACAGATACGCAGTATTTT
CASSPGGAGTDTQYF
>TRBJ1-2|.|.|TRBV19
TGTGCCAGTAGTATAGGGTTTACTCCTAACTATGGCTACACCTTC
CASSIGFTPNYGYTF
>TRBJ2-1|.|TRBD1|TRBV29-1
TGCAGCGTCACAACGACAGGGAGCTACAATGAGCAGTTCTTC
CSVTTTGSYNEQFF
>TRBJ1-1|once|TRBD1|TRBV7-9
TGTGCCAGCAGCTTCGGGGACAGTGAAGCTTTCTTT
CASSFGDSEAFF
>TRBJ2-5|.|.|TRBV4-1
TGCGCCAGCAGCCAAGTAGTATCTCTATACCAAGAGACCCAGTACTTC
CASSQVVSLYQETQYF
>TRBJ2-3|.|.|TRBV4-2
TGTGCCAGCAGCCGCATTAGTTTGTCTGGCACAGATACGCAGTATTTT
CASSRISLSGTDTQYF
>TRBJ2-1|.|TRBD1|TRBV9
TGTGCCAGCAGCGCACAGGGGGAATCCTACAATGAGCAGTTCTTC
CASSAQGESYNEQFF
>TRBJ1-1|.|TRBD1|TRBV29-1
TGCAGCGTTAGACAGGGAAACACTGAAGCTTTCTTT
CSVRQGNTEAFF
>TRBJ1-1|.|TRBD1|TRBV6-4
TGTGCCAGCACCAACTATTTTGTCCGGGACAGGGGGCGGGGGAACACTGAAGCTTTCTTT
CASTNYFVRDRGRGNTEAFF
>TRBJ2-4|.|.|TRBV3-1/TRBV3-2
TGTGCCAGCAGCAAACCCCCGGAGGAAAACATTCAGTACTTC
CASSKPPEENIQYF
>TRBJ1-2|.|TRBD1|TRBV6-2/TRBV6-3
TGTGCCAGCAGTCTAAGGGGCTTACAGGGGGCGTCTGGCTACACCTTC
CASSLRGLQGASGYTF
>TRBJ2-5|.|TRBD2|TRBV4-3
TGCGCCAGCAGCCAAAATCGGGGGGACCAAGAGACCCAGTACTTC
CASSQNRGDQETQYF
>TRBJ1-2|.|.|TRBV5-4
TGTGCCAGCAGCACGGACAGTACTAACTATGGCTACACCTTC
CASSTDSTNYGYTF
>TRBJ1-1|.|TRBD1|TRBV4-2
TGTGCCAGCAGCCAACCAGGGGGCTTGACTGAAGCTTTCTTT
CASSQPGGLTEAFF
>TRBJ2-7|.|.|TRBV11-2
TGTGCTACTTTAATAGGGGGTCACGAGCAGTACTTC
CATLIGGHEQYF
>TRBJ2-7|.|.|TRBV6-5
TGTGCCACGCAAAACGGGGGTAGCTCCTACGAGCAGTACTTC
CATQNGGSSYEQYF
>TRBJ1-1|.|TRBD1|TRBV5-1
TGCGCCAGCAGATACACAGGGGGTATAGAGAACACTGAAGCTTTCTTT
CASRYTGGIENTEAFF
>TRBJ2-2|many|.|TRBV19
TGTGCCAGTAGTATTAGCGCCGGGGAGCTGTTTTTT
CASSISAGELFF
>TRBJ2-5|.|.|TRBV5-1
TGCGCCAGCAGCTTGGGCGGGGTTATTGAAGAGACCCAGTACTTC
CASSLGGVIEETQYF
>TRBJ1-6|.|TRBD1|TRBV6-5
TGTGCCAGCAGCGCAGGGACAGATTTTTCACCCCTCCACTTT
CASSAGTDFSPLHF
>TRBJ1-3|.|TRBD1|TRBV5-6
TGTGCCAGCAGCTCGGACAGGGTTTCTAGAAACACCATATATTTT
CASSSDRVSRNTIYF
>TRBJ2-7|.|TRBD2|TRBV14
TGTGCCAGCAGCAGATTAAGACTAGCGGGTGATAAGAGTTACGAGCAGTACTTC
CASSRLRLAGDKSYEQYF
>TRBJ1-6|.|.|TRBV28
TGTGCCGGACGCACAGGGTGGAGCTCCTATAATTCACCCCTCCACTTT
CAGRTGWSSYNSPLHF
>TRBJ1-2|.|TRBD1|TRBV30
TGTGCCTGGAGTAGTGACAGGGTAAACTATGGCTACACCTTC
CAWSSDRVNYGYTF
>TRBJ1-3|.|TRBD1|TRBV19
TGTGCCAGTTTGGTACAGGGGTCTAACACCATATATTTT
CASLVQGSNTIYF